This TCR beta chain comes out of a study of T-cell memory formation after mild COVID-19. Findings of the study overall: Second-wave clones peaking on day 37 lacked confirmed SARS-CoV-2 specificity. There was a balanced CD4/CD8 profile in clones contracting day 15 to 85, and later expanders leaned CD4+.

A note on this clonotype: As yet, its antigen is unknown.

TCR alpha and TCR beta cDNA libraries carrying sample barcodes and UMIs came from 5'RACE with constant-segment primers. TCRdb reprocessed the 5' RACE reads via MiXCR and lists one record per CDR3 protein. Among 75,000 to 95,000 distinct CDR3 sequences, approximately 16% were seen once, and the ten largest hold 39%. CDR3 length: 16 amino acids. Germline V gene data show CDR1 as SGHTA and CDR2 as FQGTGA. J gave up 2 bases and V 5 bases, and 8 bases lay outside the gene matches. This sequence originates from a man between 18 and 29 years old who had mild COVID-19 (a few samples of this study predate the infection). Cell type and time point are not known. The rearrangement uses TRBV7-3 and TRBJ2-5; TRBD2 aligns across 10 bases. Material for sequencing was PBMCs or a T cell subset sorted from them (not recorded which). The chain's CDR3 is CASSLIAGGPQETQYF. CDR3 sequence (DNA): TGTGCCAGCAGCCTTATAGCGGGGGGCCCTCAAGAGACCCAGTACTTC.